Below, 32 T cell receptor beta chains from the same sample are listed, as sequenced in a study of T-cell memory formation after mild COVID-19. MiXCR, run by TCRdb on the 5' RACE reads, gives a single entry per CDR3 protein. Of 300,000 to 400,000 distinct CDR3 sequences detected, around 15% appear once; the ten largest clones hold about a fifth. The source material was PBMCs or a T cell subset sorted from them (not recorded which). Every receptor here comes from a man aged 18 to 29 who had mild COVID-19 (a few samples of this study predate the infection). Cell type and time point are not known.

The table lists this clonotype with many counts. V usage is TRBV29-1 and J usage is TRBJ1-5, with D maybe TRBD1 (6 bases). V was pared by 4 bases and J by 3 bases, with 10 bases between. This CDR3 comprises 13 residues. CDR1 and CDR2 (germline): SQVTM, ANQGSEA. The CDR3 is CSVVQGLNQPQHF. The CDR3 coding sequence is TGCAGCGTTGTACAGGGCCTCAATCAGCCCCAGCATTTT.

This clonotype occurred many times. The J gene is TRBJ2-1, the V gene TRBV4-1; 9 bases align to TRBD2. V was pared by 6 bases and J by 3 bases, with 9 bases of the junction left unmatched. Germline V CDR1 and CDR2: MGHRA, YSYEKL. The CDR3 length is 16 residues. CDR3 DNA: TGCGCCAGCAGTCCCGGGCGAGCGGGGGGCTACAATGAGCAGTTCTTC. It is translated as CASSPGRAGGYNEQFF.

This clonotype was seen more than once but under ten times. The rearrangement joins TRBV27 to TRBJ2-7, with TRBD1 as a possible D gene (6 bases). The CDR3 length is 14 residues. The germline gives CDR1 MNHEY, CDR2 SMNVEV (reference sequence). Trimming left V 5 bases short and J 3 bases short, with 14 bases between. The CDR3 loop reads CASSRNFRGYEQYV. CDR3 DNA sequence: TGTGCCAGCAGTCGAAACTTCAGGGGCTACGAGCAGTACGTC.

This clonotype was seen a few times. The chain couples TRBV2 to TRBJ2-4; unclear D gene. V dropped 6 bases and J dropped 2 bases, with 14 bases sitting between them. From germline, CDR1 is SNHLY and CDR2 FYNNEI. There are 15 residues in the CDR3. CDR3 nucleotides: TGTGCCAGCAGAGTGGGTAGTAACCCCAAAAACATTCAGTACTTC. Amino acid sequence: CASRVGSNPKNIQYF. The complete variable domain, with remaining parts taken from reference TRBV2 and TRBJ2-4, reads EPEVTQTPSHQVTQMGQEVILRCVPISNHLYFYWYRQILGQKVEFLVSFYNNEISEKSEIFDDQFSVERPDGSNFTLKIRSTKLEDSAMYFCASRVGSNPKNIQYFGAGTRLSVL.

V usage is TRBV12-3 or TRBV12-4 and J usage is TRBJ2-1; 11 bases fit TRBD1. Trimming took 8 bases from V and 13 from J; bases not matched to a gene: 10. The CDR3 has 13 amino acids. The CDR3 protein is CASLGQGGGDQFF. The DNA for the CDR3 is TGTGCCAGCTTGGGACAGGGGGGAGGTGATCAGTTCTTC.

The chain employs TRBV4-3 and TRBJ1-3; D is ambiguous. Trimming took 3 bases from V and 0 from J, leaving 12 bases between them. In germline, CDR1 is LGHNA, CDR2 YSLEER. CDR3 length equals 16 residues. CDR3 sequence: CASSQTSVSSGNTIYF. As DNA, the CDR3 is TGCGCCAGCAGCCAGACCTCAGTTAGCTCTGGAAACACCATATATTTT.

This clonotype showed up just a few times. This chain joins TRBV3-1 and TRBJ1-1; no definite D call. The CDR3 consists of 15 residues. V was shortened by 1 base and J by 0 bases, with 9 bases between the two germline ends. The germline V gene has CDR1 LGHDT and CDR2 YNNKEL (reference sequence). The CDR3 here is CASSQVRLMNTEAFF. CDR3 bases: TGTGCCAGCAGCCAAGTCCGGTTAATGAACACTGAAGCTTTCTTT.

The V call is TRBV6-2 or TRBV6-3, the J call TRBJ2-2; D is ambiguous. In germline, CDR1 is MNHEY, CDR2 SVGEGT. With 2 bases removed from V and 2 bases from J, the gap between germline ends came to 6 bases. This CDR3 is built from 14 residues. The CDR3 region is CASSYGLNTGELFF. The CDR3 DNA is TGTGCCAGCAGTTACGGGCTTAACACCGGGGAGCTGTTTTTT.

V usage is TRBV9 and J usage is TRBJ2-3; unclear D gene. The CDR3 is 16 residues long. Looked up from germline, CDR1 is SGDLS and CDR2 is YYNGEE. Trimming removed 0 bases at V and 0 bases at J, with 11 bases between. CDR3 coding DNA: TGTGCCAGCAGCGTAGAGGCGTCCCTAAGCACAGATACGCAGTATTTT. Translation gives CASSVEASLSTDTQYF.

The J gene is TRBJ1-2, the V gene TRBV3-1, with D possibly being TRBD1 (5 bases). V lost 4 bases and J 6 bases, leaving 12 bases between the germline ends. The germline V gene encodes CDR1 LGHDT and CDR2 YNNKEL (reference sequence). CDR3 length equals 13 residues. CDR3 in DNA: TGTGCCAGCAGCCCCCCCGGGGCGGATGGCTACACCTTC. Protein product: CASSPPGADGYTF.

This clonotype was found a few times. This chain joins TRBV9 and TRBJ2-4; either TRBD1 or TRBD2 may fit D (6 bases each). The CDR3 totals 16 residues. CDR1 and CDR2 (germline): SGDLS, YYNGEE. V gave up 4 bases and J gave up 2 bases, with 16 bases separating them. The CDR3 sequence: CASSHPEGGTKNIQYF. CDR3 sequence (DNA): TGTGCCAGCAGCCACCCGGAGGGGGGAACCAAAAACATTCAGTACTTC.

This clonotype was counted a few times. This chain connects TRBV5-1 to TRBJ1-1; D is undetermined. Germline V CDR1 and CDR2: SGHRS, YFSETQ. The CDR3 runs to 14 residues. The germline V and J ends were trimmed by 4 bases and 2 bases, with 12 bases remaining between them. Here the CDR3 DNA reads TGCGCCAGCAGCCTCCCGGAAGCTAACACTGAAGCTTTCTTT. It codes for CASSLPEANTEAFF.

V and J are TRBV11-1 and TRBJ2-6; a possible D gene is TRBD1 (6 bases). Trimming cost V 4 bases and J 0 bases, with 10 bases left between them. Germline V lookup: CDR1 SGHAT, CDR2 FQDESV (reference sequence). The CDR3 is 16 residues long. CDR3 sequence (DNA): TGTGCCAGCAGCTCAACAGGGTACTCTGGGGCCAACGTCCTGACTTTC. It encodes CASSSTGYSGANVLTF.

This clonotype has only a few counts. This sequence joins TRBV3-1 and TRBJ2-7; either TRBD1 or TRBD2 may fit D (5 bases each). Germline CDR1 reads LGHDT; CDR2 reads YNNKEL (reference sequence). The CDR3 runs to 13 residues. V was cut by 4 bases and J by 1 base, with 8 bases left in between. The CDR3 nucleotides are TGTGCCAGCAGCCGGGACGAATCCTACGAGCAGTACTTC. This codes for CASSRDESYEQYF.

This clonotype was observed a handful of times. V usage is TRBV4-3 and J usage is TRBJ1-1; TRBD1 agrees at 8 bases. Germline loops: CDR1 LGHNA, CDR2 YSLEER. Germline trimming cut 5 bases from V and 1 base from J; bases unmatched to any gene: 3. The CDR3 is 14 residues long. Here the CDR3 reads CASSAQGANTEAFF. Written as DNA, the CDR3 is TGCGCCAGCAGCGCGCAGGGGGCGAACACTGAAGCTTTCTTT.

The V gene is TRBV5-8, the J gene TRBJ2-7; perhaps TRBD1 as D (6 bases). The V end lost 4 bases, the J end lost 6 bases, and 17 bases lay between the germline ends. CDR3 length: 14 residues. The germline V gene has CDR1 SGHTS and CDR2 YDEGEE. CDR3: CASSRLQGTGEQYF. For the CDR3, the DNA is TGTGCCAGCAGCCGACTACAGGGAACGGGCGAGCAGTACTTC.

V and J are TRBV6-6 and TRBJ2-1; 9 bases are shared with TRBD2. The germline gives CDR1 MNHNY, CDR2 SVGAGI (reference sequence). V shed 8 bases, J shed 9 bases, and the junction held 14 bases outside the gene matches. The CDR3 runs to 15 residues. CDR3 residues: CASSSGTSMYFEQFF. The CDR3 bases are TGTGCCAGCTCGTCCGGGACTAGCATGTACTTTGAGCAGTTCTTC.

The sample holds a few counts of this clonotype. J is TRBJ1-2 and V is TRBV12-3 or TRBV12-4, with no clear D. The CDR3 totals 13 residues. V was cut by 6 bases and J by 2 bases, with 10 bases left in between. The CDR3 sequence: CASRPGYNYGYTF. The CDR3 region has the DNA TGTGCCAGCAGGCCGGGGTACAACTATGGCTACACCTTC.

This clonotype showed up many times. The chain links TRBV6-1 to TRBJ1-5; D is uncertain. The germline V and J ends were trimmed by 7 bases and 5 bases, with 15 bases remaining between them. The germline gives CDR1 MNHNS, CDR2 SASEGT. This CDR3 spans 14 amino acids. The CDR3 loop is CASTLAGGYQPQHF. CDR3 sequence (DNA): TGTGCCAGCACTCTAGCGGGAGGGTATCAGCCCCAGCATTTT.

This clonotype appeared many times. The V call is TRBV29-1, the J call TRBJ2-1, with TRBD2 matching over 8 bases. The germline CDR1 and CDR2 sequences are SQVTM and ANQGSEA. V was clipped by 5 bases and J by 8 bases; unmatched bases: 5. There are 12 residues in the CDR3. CDR3 protein: CSVNGGAHEQFF. Here the CDR3 DNA reads TGCAGCGTTAACGGGGGGGCCCATGAGCAGTTCTTC.

The chain employs TRBV20-1 and TRBJ2-2; the D gene is possibly TRBD2 (6 bases). V lost 5 bases to trimming and J lost 5 bases, with 21 bases between them. CDR1 is DFQATT, CDR2 SNEGSKA, per germline (reference sequence). This CDR3 spans 16 amino acids. The CDR3 region has the DNA TGCAGTGCTGCGTCTGGTAGCGGTCACCAAACCGGGGAGCTGTTTTTT. Residues: CSAASGSGHQTGELFF.

This chain connects TRBV10-3 to TRBJ1-2; D perhaps matches TRBD1 (5 bases). There are 12 residues in the CDR3. Between the trimmed V and J ends, which lost 4 bases and 3 bases, there was a span of 6 bases. CDR1 is ENHRY and CDR2 is SYGVKD in the germline V gene. DNA of the CDR3: TGTGCCATCAGTGGAGGGGACTATGGCTACACCTTC. Translation: CAISGGDYGYTF.

At least ten counts were recorded for this clonotype. The chain links TRBV7-3 to TRBJ2-3; D may be TRBD2 (7 bases). V was pared by 4 bases and J by 0 bases, with 17 bases between. The CDR3 loop spans 17 amino acids. Per germline, CDR1 SGHTA and CDR2 FQGTGA. The CDR3 is CASSSTHGGPSTDTQYF. The CDR3, as DNA: TGTGCCAGCAGCTCCACCCACGGGGGGCCGAGCACAGATACGCAGTATTTT.

V usage is TRBV2 and J usage is TRBJ2-1; D not certain. The CDR3 extends over 12 amino acids. Looked up from germline, CDR1 is SNHLY and CDR2 is FYNNEI. The V gene lost 5 bases and the J gene lost 9 bases, with 11 bases spanning the gap. CDR3 coding DNA: TGTGCCAGCAGTTACACCGACTTTGAGCAGTTCTTC. It encodes CASSYTDFEQFF. The full variable domain, in which reference TRBV2 and TRBJ2-1 provide the parts outside the CDR3, is EPEVTQTPSHQVTQMGQEVILRCVPISNHLYFYWYRQILGQKVEFLVSFYNNEISEKSEIFDDQFSVERPDGSNFTLKIRSTKLEDSAMYFCASSYTDFEQFFGPGTRLTVL.

This clonotype has only a few counts. V and J are TRBV21-1 and TRBJ2-1; the DNA was not used to check the table's D call, TRBD2. TRBV21-1 is a listed pseudogene. CDR3 length: 15 amino acids. In DNA form, the CDR3 reads TGTGCCAGCAGCAAAGTGGGTGTTAGCGGGGACGAGCAGTTCTTC. Amino acid sequence: CASSKVGVSGDEQFF.

The chain has TRBV20-1 and TRBJ1-2; D possibly corresponds to TRBD1 (5 bases). V lost 0 bases to trimming and J lost 8 bases, with 16 bases between them. Per germline, CDR1 DFQATT and CDR2 SNEGSKA (reference sequence). This CDR3 has 14 residues. The CDR3 sequence is CSARDGGSGWGYTF. CDR3 bases: TGCAGTGCTAGAGATGGGGGTAGTGGATGGGGCTACACCTTC.

This clonotype has just a few counts. The gene calls are TRBV5-6 and TRBJ1-5; D not resolved. Germline V CDR1 and CDR2: SGHDT, YYEEEE. The V and J ends lost 0 bases and 9 bases respectively, with 7 bases between them. The CDR3 spans 12 residues. The CDR3 nucleotides read TGTGCCAGCAGCTTGGGGGCCCGGCCCCAGCATTTT. Encoded protein: CASSLGARPQHF.

This clonotype has at least ten counts. The V call is TRBV29-1, the J call TRBJ2-2, with D unclear. Trimming removed 1 base from V and 0 bases from J, with 9 bases in between. The length of the CDR3 is 15 residues. CDR1 and CDR2 (germline): SQVTM, ANQGSEA. CDR3 in amino acids: CSVEVLGPNTGELFF. The DNA of the CDR3 is TGCAGCGTTGAAGTTCTCGGGCCGAACACCGGGGAGCTGTTTTTT.

This clonotype showed up just a few times. This chain links TRBV7-9 with TRBJ1-3; tentatively, D is TRBD1 (6 bases). Germline-derived CDR1 and CDR2 are SEHNR and FQNEAQ (reference sequence). Trimming removed 4 bases at V and 1 base at J, with 11 bases between. The CDR3 runs to 15 residues. The CDR3 region is CASSSAGTSGNTIYF. CDR3 sequence (DNA): TGTGCCAGCAGCTCTGCGGGGACATCTGGAAACACCATATATTTT.

This clonotype was counted once. A junction end diverges from the germline sequence, so it may reflect a read error. V and J are TRBV6-4 and TRBJ1-1, with D unclear. The length of the CDR3 is 14 residues. Germline assignment: CDR1 MRHNA and CDR2 SNTAGT. The CDR3 sequence: CASSDQAPSGELIF. The DNA for the CDR3 is TGTGCCAGCAGTGACCAAGCTCCGTCCGGGGAGCTCATCTTT.

The CDR3 region has the DNA TGTGCCAGCAGCCACCCGGGACTAGCGGGGGGGCCTGGCACAGATACGCAGTATTTT. Translation gives CASSHPGLAGGPGTDTQYF. This rearrangement joins TRBV7-3 to TRBJ2-3; 16 nucleotides line up with TRBD2. The germline gives CDR1 SGHTA, CDR2 FQGTGA. The CDR3 is made up of 19 amino acids. The junction had 9 bases not matched to a gene; V was cut back by 5 bases and J by 1 base.

The chain combines TRBV20-1 with TRBJ1-6; perhaps TRBD1 as D (5 bases). The CDR3 contains 16 residues. V lost 3 bases to trimming and J lost 7 bases, with 19 bases between them. Germline-derived CDR1 and CDR2 are DFQATT and SNEGSKA (reference sequence). CDR3 sequence reads: CSARTGRGWGNSPLHF. The CDR3 region has the DNA TGCAGTGCTAGGACGGGACGGGGTTGGGGAAATTCACCCCTCCACTTT.